This TCR beta chain was found in a study of siplizumab effects on memory and regulatory T cells. In germline, CDR1 is MGHRA, CDR2 YSYEKL. The J segment lost 4 bases and the V segment lost 2 bases, leaving 5 bases of the junction unmatched. This CDR3 contains 15 residues. Concerning this clone itself: Its antigen is still unknown.

Points from the study as a whole: Naive T cells seemed more diverse than memory cells; they also seemed major alloresponse contributors. Solely a minor proportion of alloreactive clones could be assigned to unstimulated subsets.

Sequencing of each sample assayed some 10^5 TCR templates. The method was immunoSEQ multiplex PCR; TCRdb's version includes in-frame clones alone and lacks a portion of them. The table lists under 130,000 clones, just over 90% of them singletons. This TCR was sampled from a human donor in good health. V gene TRBV4-1 combines with J gene TRBJ2-1, with 7 positions matching TRBD2. The specimen was CD4+ T cells sorted from blood. The DNA for the CDR3 is TGCGCCAGCAGCCAAAGGAGCGGGGAATACAATGAGCAGTTCTTC. Encoded protein: CASSQRSGEYNEQFF.